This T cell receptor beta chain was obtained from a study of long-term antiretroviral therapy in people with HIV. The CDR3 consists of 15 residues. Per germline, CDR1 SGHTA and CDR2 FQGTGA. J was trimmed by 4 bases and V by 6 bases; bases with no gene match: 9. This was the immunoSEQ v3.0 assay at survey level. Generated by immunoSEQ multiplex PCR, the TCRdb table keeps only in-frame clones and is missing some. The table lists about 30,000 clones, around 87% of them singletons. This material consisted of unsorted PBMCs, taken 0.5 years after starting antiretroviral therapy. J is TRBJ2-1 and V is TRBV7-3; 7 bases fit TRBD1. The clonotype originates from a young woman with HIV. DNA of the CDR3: TGTGCCAGCAGATCCTCGGGACAGCTATACAATGAGCAGTTCTTC. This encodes CASRSSGQLYNEQFF.